This TCR beta chain was captured by sequencing in a study of vaccination and CD4 T cells after COVID-19. The study's findings and limits: Median SARS-CoV-2-reactive clonotype numbers went up from roughly 21 to 40, but not significantly.

This clonotype was observed a handful of times. As yet, its antigen is unknown. The CDR3 totals 14 residues. V was pared by 6 bases and J by 0 bases, with 6 bases between. In germline, CDR1 is MNHEY, CDR2 SMNVEV (reference sequence). Time point meaning: late sampling 161 to 241 days after vaccination in three convalescent patients. Treatment indicated: approximately 9-day PBMC culture with coronavirus spike peptide pools or control peptides (ViraFEST assay). Half-medium replacement with fresh IL-2 medium took place on days 3 and 7. Cultured CD4+ T cells had their DNA profiled by the Oncomine TCR Beta short-read assay. In TCRdb, the PCR reads were re-called with MiXCR into one record per CDR3 protein. The data show 20,000 to 30,000 distinct CDR3 sequences, 25% to 30% seen once.

The material sequenced was CD4+ T cells from blood, cultured in vitro, taken about 7 months after SARS-CoV-2 vaccination. The chain joins TRBV27 to TRBJ1-6, with D hard to call. The source of this sequence is a human donor who had recovered from COVID-19. DNA for the CDR3: TGTGCCAGCAGCCCTCGCTCCTATAATTCACCCCTCCACTTT. Its protein is CASSPRSYNSPLHF.